Included here is one TCR beta chain sequence, with context. The record originates from a study of blood T cell repertoires in COVID-19. Study as a whole: Sites across the United States, Italy and Spain contributed samples from acute and convalescent COVID-19. The analysed material was cDNA or gDNA that came from T cells, B-cell-depleted T cells, or PBMCs.

As handled by the study authors: The authors estimated nucleated cell counts from reference gene primer amplification. The protocol was immunoSEQ multiplex PCR, while the TCRdb copy is restricted to in-frame clones and leaves out a portion. D and trimming come from the DNA, and the V and J calls and clone size come from that table. The data hold some 100,000 clones, with roughly 86% observed a single time. Sequenced input: peripheral blood. This clonotype was sampled from a woman in her 30s with acute or convalescent COVID-19.

The DNA of the CDR3 is TGTGCCAGCAGCATCCCAGGGTACTATGGCTACACCTTC. Protein product: CASSIPGYYGYTF. The chain links TRBV28 to TRBJ1-2; possible D gene TRBD1, 5 bases. Germline V gene sequence: CDR1 MDHEN, CDR2 SYDVKM. This CDR3 comprises 13 residues. The V and J ends lost 6 bases and 3 bases respectively, with 11 bases between them.